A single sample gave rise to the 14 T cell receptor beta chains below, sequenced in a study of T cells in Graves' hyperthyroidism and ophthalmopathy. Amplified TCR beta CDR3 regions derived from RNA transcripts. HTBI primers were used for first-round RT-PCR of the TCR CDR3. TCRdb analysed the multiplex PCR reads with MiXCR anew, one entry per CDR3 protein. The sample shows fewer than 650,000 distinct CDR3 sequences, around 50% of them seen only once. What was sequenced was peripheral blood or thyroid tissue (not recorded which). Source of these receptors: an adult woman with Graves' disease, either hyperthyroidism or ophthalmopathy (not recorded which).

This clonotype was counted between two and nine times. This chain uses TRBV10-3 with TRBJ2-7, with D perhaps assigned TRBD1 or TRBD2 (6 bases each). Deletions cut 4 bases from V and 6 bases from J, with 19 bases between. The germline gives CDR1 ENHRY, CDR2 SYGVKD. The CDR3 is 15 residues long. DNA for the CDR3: TGTGCCATCAGTGGGAGTTCTGGGGGGCGCAGCGAGCAGTACTTC. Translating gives CAISGSSGGRSEQYF.

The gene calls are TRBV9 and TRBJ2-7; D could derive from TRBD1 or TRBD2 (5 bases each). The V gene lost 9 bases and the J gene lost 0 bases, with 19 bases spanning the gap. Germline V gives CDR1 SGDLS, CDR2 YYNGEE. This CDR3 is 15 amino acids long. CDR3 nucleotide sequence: TGTGCCATCAGGCCGGGACGGACGAGCTCCTACGAGCAGTACTTC. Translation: CAIRPGRTSSYEQYF.

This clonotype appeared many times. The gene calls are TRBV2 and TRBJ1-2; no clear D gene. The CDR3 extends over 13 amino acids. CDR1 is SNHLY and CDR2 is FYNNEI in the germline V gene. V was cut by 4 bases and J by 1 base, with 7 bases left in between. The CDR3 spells CASSGTDNYGYTF. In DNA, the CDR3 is TGTGCCAGCAGTGGAACAGATAACTATGGCTACACCTTC.

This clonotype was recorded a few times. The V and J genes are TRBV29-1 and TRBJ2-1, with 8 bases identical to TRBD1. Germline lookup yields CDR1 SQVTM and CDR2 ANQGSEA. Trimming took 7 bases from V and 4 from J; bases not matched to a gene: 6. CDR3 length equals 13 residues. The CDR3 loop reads CSDQGQVYNEQFF. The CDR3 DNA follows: TGCAGCGATCAGGGACAGGTATACAATGAGCAGTTCTTC.

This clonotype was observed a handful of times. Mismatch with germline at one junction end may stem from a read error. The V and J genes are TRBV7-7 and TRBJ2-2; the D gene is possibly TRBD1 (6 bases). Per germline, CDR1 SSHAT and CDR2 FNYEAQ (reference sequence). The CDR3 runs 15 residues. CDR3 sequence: CASSQVVGAAGELFF. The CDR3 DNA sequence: TGTGCTAGCAGCCAAGTCGTGGGGGCCGCTGGGGAGCTGTTTTTT.

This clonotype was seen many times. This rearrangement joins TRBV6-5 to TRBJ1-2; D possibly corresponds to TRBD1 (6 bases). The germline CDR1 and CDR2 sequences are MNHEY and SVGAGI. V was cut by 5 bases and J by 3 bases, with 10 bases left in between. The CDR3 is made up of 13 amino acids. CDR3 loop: CASSDRSYYGYTF. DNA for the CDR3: TGTGCCAGCAGTGACAGGAGTTACTATGGCTACACCTTC.

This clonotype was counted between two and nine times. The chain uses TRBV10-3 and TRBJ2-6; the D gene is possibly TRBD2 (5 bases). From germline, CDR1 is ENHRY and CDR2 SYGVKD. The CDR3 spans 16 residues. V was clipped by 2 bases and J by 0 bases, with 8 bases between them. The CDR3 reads CAISEEGSSGANVLTF. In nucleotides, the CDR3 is TGTGCCATCAGTGAGGAAGGGAGCTCTGGGGCCAACGTCCTGACTTTC.

Written as DNA, the CDR3 is TGTGCCAGCAGCGTGACGGGGACTAGCGGGAGGGTGGAGACCCAGTACTTC. Its translation: CASSVTGTSGRVETQYF. V gene TRBV9 combines with J gene TRBJ2-5, with TRBD2 matching over 16 bases. V lost 2 bases and J lost 5; bases outside the gene matches: 6. The CDR3 contains 17 residues. Germline V gene data show CDR1 as SGDLS and CDR2 as YYNGEE.

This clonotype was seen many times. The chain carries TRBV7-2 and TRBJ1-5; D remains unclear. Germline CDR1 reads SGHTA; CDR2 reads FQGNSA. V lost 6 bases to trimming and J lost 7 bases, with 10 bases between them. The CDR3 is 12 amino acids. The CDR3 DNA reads TGTGCCAGCAGTTCTTATTCACAGCCCCAGCATTTT. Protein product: CASSSYSQPQHF.

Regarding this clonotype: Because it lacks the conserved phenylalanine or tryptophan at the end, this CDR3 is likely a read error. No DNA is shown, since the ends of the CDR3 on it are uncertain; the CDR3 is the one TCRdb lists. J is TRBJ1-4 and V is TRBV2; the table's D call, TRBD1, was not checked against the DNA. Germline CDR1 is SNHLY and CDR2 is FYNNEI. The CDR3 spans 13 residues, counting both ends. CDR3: CASSESARDRGNY.

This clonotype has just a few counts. DNA for the CDR3: TGTGCCAGCAGTTCCCGGGGCGGTCCAACTGAAGCTTTCTTT. This codes for CASSSRGGPTEAFF. V usage is TRBV28 and J usage is TRBJ1-1; TRBD1 is a possible D gene (5 bases). The CDR3 loop spans 14 amino acids. In germline, CDR1 is MDHEN, CDR2 SYDVKM. Trimming removed 4 bases from V and 5 bases from J, with 14 bases in between.

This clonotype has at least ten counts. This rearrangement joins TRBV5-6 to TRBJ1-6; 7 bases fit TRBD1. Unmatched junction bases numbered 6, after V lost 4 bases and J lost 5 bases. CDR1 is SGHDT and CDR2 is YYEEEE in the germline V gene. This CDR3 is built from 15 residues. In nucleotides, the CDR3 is TGTGCCAGCAGCCCTCCGGGACAGAATAATTCACCCCTCCACTTT. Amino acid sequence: CASSPPGQNNSPLHF.

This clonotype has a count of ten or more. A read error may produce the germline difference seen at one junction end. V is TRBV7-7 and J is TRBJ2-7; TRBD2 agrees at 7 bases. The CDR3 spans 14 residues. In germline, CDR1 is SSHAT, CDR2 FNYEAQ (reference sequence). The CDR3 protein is CASSLYAGADEQYF. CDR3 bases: TGTGCTAGCAGCTTATACGCGGGAGCCGACGAGCAGTACTTC.

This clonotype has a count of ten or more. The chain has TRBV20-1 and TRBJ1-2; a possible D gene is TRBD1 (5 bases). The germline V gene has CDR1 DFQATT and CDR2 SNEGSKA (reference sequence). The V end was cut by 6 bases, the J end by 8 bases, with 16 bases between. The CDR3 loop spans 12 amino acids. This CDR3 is CSAQPEQGGYTF. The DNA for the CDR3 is TGCAGTGCCCAGCCTGAGCAGGGAGGCTACACCTTC.